The T cell receptor (beta chain) described here comes from a study of regulatory T cells in long-lasting Graves disease. The study, taken as a whole, reports: Favoring TRBV28, TRBJ1-2 and TRBJ2-5 was a feature seen in persistent disease.

This clonotype was seen at least ten times. Its antigen is undetermined. Losses at the gene ends were 5 bases for V and 9 bases for J; bases not matched to a gene: 10. The length of the CDR3 is 15 residues. Germline V gene sequence: CDR1 MDHEN, CDR2 SYDVKM. Time point in this sample: persistent/refractory GD, antithyroid drugs over 5 years with positive TRAb. RNA extracted from PBMCs served as the sequencing template. Sequencing libraries for TCR beta were prepared with iRepertoire HTBI primers and Arm-PCR of CDR3 regions. MiXCR was run by TCRdb on the multiplex PCR reads, yielding one entry per CDR3 protein. The sample contains more than 350,000 distinct CDR3 sequences, around a fifth of which appear only once.

The V gene is TRBV28, the J gene TRBJ1-6; 7 nucleotides line up with TRBD1. The source material was peripheral blood mononuclear cells (PBMCs), sampled when the disease was refractory, from a patient treated with antithyroid drugs. The receptor was isolated from a female donor with Graves disease. CDR3 protein: CASSPVTGWGSPLHF. The CDR3 DNA reads as TGTGCCAGCAGTCCCGTGACAGGGTGGGGTTCACCCCTCCACTTT.